Detailed here is one T cell receptor (beta chain). Its specificity is unknown. A much more abundant neighbour one base away suggests this may be a read error. The protocol was immunoSEQ multiplex PCR, while the TCRdb copy is restricted to in-frame clones and leaves out a portion. The sample includes roughly 120,000 clones, around 88% of them seen just once. The data were taken from a study of T cell responses to AZD1222 COVID-19 vaccine. Study findings and constraints: The donor cohort was predominantly white British with a female majority, and clonal diversity may have been underestimated. Epitopes outside B.1.351 and B.1.1.7 mutated regions reportedly drew nearly half of spike TCRs.

The source of this sequence is an adult in good health. This specimen consisted of peripheral blood, obtained on day 0 of AZD1222 vaccination.

The CDR3 sequence: CASSQNPGQGYNEQFF. CDR3 DNA: TGTGCCAGCAGTCAAAACCCGGGACAGGGGTATAATGAGCAGTTCTTC. The chain couples TRBV6-4 to TRBJ2-1; the match to TRBD1 covers 10 bases. The length of the CDR3 is 16 residues. V gave up 5 bases and J gave up 7 bases; unmatched junction bases: 11. The germline V gene has CDR1 MRHNA and CDR2 SNTAGT.